This TCR beta chain was identified in a study of blood T cell repertoires in COVID-19. Study at large: The samples span acute and convalescent COVID-19 from the United States, Italy and Spain. PBMCs, B-cell-depleted T cells, or T cells provided the cDNA or gDNA that made up the material.

In this sample, this clone turned up a few times. Trimming pared 2 bases from V and 4 bases from J, leaving 9 bases between. CDR3 size: 14 residues. Germline loops: CDR1 MNHEY, CDR2 SVGEGT. Repertoires were generated with immunoSEQ multiplex PCR, while TCRdb's copy carries only in-frame clones and drops some. The sample yields 210,000 or so clones, more than 85% seen once. This TCR came from a man in his forties or fifties with active or convalescent COVID-19. The material sequenced was peripheral blood. This chain connects TRBV6-2 or TRBV6-3 to TRBJ1-5; D gene unclear. This chain's CDR3 is CASSYVVLNQPQHF. The CDR3 coding sequence is TGTGCCAGCAGTTACGTCGTCTTAAATCAGCCCCAGCATTTT.